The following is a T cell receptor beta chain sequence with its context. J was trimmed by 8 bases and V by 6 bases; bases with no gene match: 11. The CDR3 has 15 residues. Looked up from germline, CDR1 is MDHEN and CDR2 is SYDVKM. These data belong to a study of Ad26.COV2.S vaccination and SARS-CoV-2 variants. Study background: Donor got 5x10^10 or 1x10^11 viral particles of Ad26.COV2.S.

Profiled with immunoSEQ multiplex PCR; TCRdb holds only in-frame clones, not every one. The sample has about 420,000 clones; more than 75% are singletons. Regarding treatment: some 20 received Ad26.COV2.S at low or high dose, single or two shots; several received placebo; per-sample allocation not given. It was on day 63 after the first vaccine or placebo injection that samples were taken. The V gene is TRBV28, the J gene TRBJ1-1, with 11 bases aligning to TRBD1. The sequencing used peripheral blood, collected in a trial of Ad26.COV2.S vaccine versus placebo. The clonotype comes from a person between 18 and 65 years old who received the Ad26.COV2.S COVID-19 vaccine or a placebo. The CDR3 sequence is CASSTDRGRNGEAFF. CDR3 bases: TGTGCCAGCAGCACGGACAGGGGGCGAAATGGGGAAGCTTTCTTT.